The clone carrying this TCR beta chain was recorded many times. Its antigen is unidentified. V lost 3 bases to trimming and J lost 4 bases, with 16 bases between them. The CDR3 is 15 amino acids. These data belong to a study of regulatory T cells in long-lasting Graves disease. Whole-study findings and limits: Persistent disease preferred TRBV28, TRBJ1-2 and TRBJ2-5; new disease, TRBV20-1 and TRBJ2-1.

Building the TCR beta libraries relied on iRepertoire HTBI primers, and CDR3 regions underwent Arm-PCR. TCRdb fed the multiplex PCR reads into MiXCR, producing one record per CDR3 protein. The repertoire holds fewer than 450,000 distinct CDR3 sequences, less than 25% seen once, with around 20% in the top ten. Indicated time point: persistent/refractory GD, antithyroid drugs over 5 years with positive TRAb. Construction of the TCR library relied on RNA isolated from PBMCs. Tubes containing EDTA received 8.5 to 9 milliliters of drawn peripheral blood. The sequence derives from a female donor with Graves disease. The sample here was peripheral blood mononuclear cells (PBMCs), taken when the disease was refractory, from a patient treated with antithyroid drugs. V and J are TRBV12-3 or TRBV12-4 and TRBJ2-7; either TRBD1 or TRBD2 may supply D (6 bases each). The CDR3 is CASSFRGSGTYEQYF. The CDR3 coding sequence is TGTGCCAGCAGTTTCCGGGGGTCAGGGACATACGAGCAGTACTTC.